This TCR beta chain was identified in a study of post-analysis software for immune sequencing data. Study-level information: Progressive-relapsing, secondary progressive and relapsing-remitting multiple sclerosis were among the disease courses included. Study-level results: When patients were compared with controls, 4 or 5 TRBV segments were more frequent, TRBV5-6, TRBV5-1 and TRBV20-1 among them. A significant reduction in normalized Chao1 diversity was observed in multiple sclerosis patients versus controls. Same-batch preparations were strongly co-clustered by F measure.

Comments on this clonotype: Its antigen is still unknown.

TCR beta cDNA libraries included unique molecular identifiers. MiXCR, applied by TCRdb to the PCR reads, yields one record per CDR3 protein. The repertoire includes 550,000 to 700,000 distinct CDR3 sequences, around 47% of them detected once, and over 1.5% sits in the top ten. The CDR3 extends over 14 amino acids. V lost 5 bases, J lost 2 bases, and 4 bases stayed unmatched. Germline CDR1 is SQVTM and CDR2 is ANQGSEA. This sequence was found in a girl aged 5 to 17 with multiple sclerosis. Sequencing input: blood. This chain connects TRBV29-1 to TRBJ2-3, with 10 positions matching TRBD1. In DNA, the CDR3 is TGCAGCGTTTCGACAGGGGGCTACACAGATACGCAGTATTTT. Amino acid sequence: CSVSTGGYTDTQYF.